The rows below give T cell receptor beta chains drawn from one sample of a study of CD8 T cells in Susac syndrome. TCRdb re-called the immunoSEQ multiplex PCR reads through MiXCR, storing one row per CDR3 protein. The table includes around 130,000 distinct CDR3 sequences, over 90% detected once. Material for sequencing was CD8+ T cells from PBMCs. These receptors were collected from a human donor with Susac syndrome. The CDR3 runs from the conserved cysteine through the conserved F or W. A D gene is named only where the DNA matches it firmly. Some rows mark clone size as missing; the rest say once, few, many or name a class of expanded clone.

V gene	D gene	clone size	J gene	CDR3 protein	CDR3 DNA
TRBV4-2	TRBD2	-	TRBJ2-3	CASSQESSGGDTQYF	TGTGCCAGCAGCCAAGAATCTAGCGGGGGAGATACGCAGTATTTT
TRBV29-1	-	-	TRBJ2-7	CSVRGDEQYF	TGCAGCGTTCGCGGGGACGAGCAGTACTTC
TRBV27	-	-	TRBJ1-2	CASSLFEGNGYTF	TGTGCCAGCAGTTTATTCGAAGGAAATGGCTACACCTTC
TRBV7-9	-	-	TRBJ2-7	CASSLARDHEQYF	TGTGCCAGCAGCTTGGCCCGGGACCACGAGCAGTACTTC
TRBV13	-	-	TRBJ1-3	CASSLVARTDGNTIYF	TGTGCCAGCAGCTTAGTTGCCCGGACAGATGGAAACACCATATATTTT
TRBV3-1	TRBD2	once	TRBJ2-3	CASSHPSGTRWDTDTQYF	TGTGCCAGCAGCCACCCCTCCGGGACTAGATGGGACACAGATACGCAGTATTTT
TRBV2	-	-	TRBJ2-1	CASSVDEQFF	TGTGCCAGCAGTGTAGATGAGCAGTTCTTC
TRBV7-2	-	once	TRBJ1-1	CASSSLWGNTEAFF	TGTGCCAGCAGCTCTCTTTGGGGGAACACTGAAGCTTTCTTT
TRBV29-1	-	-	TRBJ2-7	CSVRTGHTYEQYF	TGCAGCGTGCGGACGGGACACACCTACGAGCAGTACTTC
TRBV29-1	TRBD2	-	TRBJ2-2	CSAGLAGESTGELFF	TGCAGCGCGGGACTAGCAGGCGAGAGCACCGGGGAGCTGTTTTTT
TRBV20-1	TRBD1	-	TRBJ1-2	CSATGQGNYGYTF	TGCAGTGCTACAGGACAGGGAAACTATGGCTACACCTTC
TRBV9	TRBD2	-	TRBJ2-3	CASGLAGGPADTQYF	TGTGCCAGCGGTCTAGCGGGGGGGCCGGCAGATACGCAGTATTTT
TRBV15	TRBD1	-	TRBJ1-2	CATEGQGLNYGYTF	TGTGCCACCGAAGGACAGGGGTTGAACTATGGCTACACCTTC
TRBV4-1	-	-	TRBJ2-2	CASSLKSDPGELFF	TGCGCCAGCAGCCTGAAAAGCGACCCCGGGGAGCTGTTTTTT
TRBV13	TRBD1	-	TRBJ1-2	CASSPQGQGKLYGYTF	TGTGCCAGCAGCCCCCAGGGACAGGGAAAACTCTATGGCTACACCTTC
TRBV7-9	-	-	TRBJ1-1	CASRPTGLTEAFF	TGTGCCAGCAGGCCAACAGGGTTAACTGAAGCTTTCTTT
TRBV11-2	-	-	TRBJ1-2	CASSLDEDGYTF	TGTGCCAGCAGCTTAGACGAGGATGGCTACACCTTC
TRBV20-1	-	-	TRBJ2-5	CSANPLHLDQETQYF	TGCAGTGCTAACCCCCTGCATCTGGACCAAGAGACCCAGTACTTC
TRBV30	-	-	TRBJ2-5	CAWSVYLESPRETQYF	TGTGCCTGGAGTGTATACCTAGAAAGCCCTAGGGAGACCCAGTACTTC
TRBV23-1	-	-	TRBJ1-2	CASSRVAGYGYTF	TGCGCCAGCAGCCGGGTTGCTGGCTATGGCTACACCTTC
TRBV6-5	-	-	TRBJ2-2	CASSWGTGTGELFF	TGTGCCAGCAGTTGGGGGACGGGCACCGGGGAGCTGTTTTTT
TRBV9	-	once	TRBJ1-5	CASSAGTYSDPSNQPQHF	TGTGCCAGCAGCGCAGGGACCTACAGCGATCCTAGCAATCAGCCCCAGCATTTT
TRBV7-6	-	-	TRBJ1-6	CASSLDQGYNSPLHF	TGTGCCAGCAGCTTAGATCAGGGCTATAATTCGCCCCTCCACTTT
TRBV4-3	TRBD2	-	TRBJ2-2	CASSQGLAGGMTGELFF	TGCGCCAGCAGCCAAGGGCTAGCGGGGGGGATGACCGGGGAGCTGTTTTTT